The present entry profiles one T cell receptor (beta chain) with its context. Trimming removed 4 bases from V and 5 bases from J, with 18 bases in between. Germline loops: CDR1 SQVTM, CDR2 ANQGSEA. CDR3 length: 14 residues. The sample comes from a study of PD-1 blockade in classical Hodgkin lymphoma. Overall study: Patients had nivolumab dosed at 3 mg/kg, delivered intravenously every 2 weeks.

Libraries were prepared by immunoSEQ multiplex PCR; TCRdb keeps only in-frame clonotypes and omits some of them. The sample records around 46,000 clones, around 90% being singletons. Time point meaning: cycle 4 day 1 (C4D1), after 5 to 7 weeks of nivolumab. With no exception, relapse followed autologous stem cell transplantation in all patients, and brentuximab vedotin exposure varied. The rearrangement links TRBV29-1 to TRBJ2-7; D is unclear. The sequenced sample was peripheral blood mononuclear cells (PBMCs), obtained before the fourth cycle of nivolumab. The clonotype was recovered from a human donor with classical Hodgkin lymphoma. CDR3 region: CSVGVGVHRDEQYF. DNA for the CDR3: TGCAGCGTTGGGGTAGGCGTCCACCGGGACGAGCAGTACTTC.